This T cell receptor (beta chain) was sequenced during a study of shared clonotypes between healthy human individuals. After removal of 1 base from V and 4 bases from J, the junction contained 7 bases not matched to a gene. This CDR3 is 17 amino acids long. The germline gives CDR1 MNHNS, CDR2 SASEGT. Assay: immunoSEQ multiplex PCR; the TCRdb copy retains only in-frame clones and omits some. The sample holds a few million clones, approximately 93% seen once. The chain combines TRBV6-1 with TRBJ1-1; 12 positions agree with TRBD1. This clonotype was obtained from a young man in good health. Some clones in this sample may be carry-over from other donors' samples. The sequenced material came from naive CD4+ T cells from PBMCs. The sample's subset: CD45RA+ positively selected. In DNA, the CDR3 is TGTGCCAGCAGTGAAGATTTTGGGACAGGGGGCCTCACTGAAGCTTTCTTT. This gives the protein CASSEDFGTGGLTEAFF.